This T cell receptor (beta chain) was obtained from a study of T cells in Graves' hyperthyroidism and ophthalmopathy. Findings and caveats of the study: Progression to ophthalmopathy was predicted a median of roughly seven months early.

Note on this clonotype: Its antigen remains unknown.

Trimming took off 1 base at V and 5 bases at J, with 9 bases between the two ends. The CDR3 spans 14 residues. Looked up from germline, CDR1 is SGHVS and CDR2 is FQNEAQ. Researchers took RNA transcripts and amplified the TCR beta CDR3 regions from them. First-round RT-PCR of the TCR CDR3 relied on the HTBI primer set. Via MiXCR, TCRdb re-called the multiplex PCR reads, giving one row per CDR3 protein. This sample has 550,000 to 600,000 distinct CDR3 sequences; around 45% occur once, and the top ten carry under 20%. The specimen sequenced was peripheral blood or thyroid tissue (not recorded which). The clonotype comes from an adult woman with Graves' disease, either hyperthyroidism or ophthalmopathy (not recorded which). The chain carries TRBV7-8 and TRBJ1-5, with unresolved D. CDR3 protein: CASSLGPSDQPQHF. The CDR3 region has the DNA TGTGCCAGCAGCTTAGGGCCATCAGATCAGCCCCAGCATTTT.